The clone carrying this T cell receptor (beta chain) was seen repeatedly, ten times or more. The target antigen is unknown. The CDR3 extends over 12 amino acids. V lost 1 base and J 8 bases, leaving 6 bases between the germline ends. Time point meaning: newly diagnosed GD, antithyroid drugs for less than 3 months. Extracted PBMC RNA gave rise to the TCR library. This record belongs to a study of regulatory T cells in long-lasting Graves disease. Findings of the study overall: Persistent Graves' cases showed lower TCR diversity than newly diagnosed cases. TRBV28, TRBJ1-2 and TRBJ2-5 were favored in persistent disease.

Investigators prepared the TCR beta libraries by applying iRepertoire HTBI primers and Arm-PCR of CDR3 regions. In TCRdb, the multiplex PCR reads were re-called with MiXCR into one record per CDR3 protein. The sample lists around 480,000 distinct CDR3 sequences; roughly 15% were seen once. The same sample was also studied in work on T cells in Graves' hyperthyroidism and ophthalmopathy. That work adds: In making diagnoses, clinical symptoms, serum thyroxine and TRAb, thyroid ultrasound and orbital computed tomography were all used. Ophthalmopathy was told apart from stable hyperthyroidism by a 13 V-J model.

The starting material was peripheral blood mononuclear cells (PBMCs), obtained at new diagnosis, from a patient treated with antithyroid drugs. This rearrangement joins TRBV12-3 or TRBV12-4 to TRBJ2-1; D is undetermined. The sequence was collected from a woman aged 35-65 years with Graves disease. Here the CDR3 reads CASSLGRDEQFF. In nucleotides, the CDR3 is TGTGCCAGCAGTTTAGGGAGAGATGAGCAGTTCTTC.